Below, 17 T cell receptor beta chains from the same sample are listed, as sequenced in a study of beta chain features in type 1 diabetes. Sequenced material consisted of expressed TCRB transcripts (all of the isolated RNA was reverse transcribed). Sequenced by immunoSEQ multiplex PCR; TCRdb stores in-frame clones only, minus some. The sample consists of some 360,000 clones, 15% to 20% of them appearing once. The specimen was naive CD4+ T cells from blood. The receptors here all came from a woman in her late teens or twenties in good health.

The V call is TRBV7-9, the J call TRBJ2-5; tentatively, D is TRBD1 (5 bases). The germline V and J ends were trimmed by 7 bases and 3 bases, with 18 bases remaining between them. CDR1 is SEHNR and CDR2 is FQNEAQ in the germline V gene (reference sequence). This CDR3 comprises 15 residues. CDR3 nucleotide sequence: TGTGCCAGCACCCTTACTCCCAGGGTCGAAGAGACCCAGTACTTC. Its translation: CASTLTPRVEETQYF. Supplemented by reference TRBV7-9 and TRBJ2-5, the full variable domain reads DTGVSQNPRHKITKRGQNVTFRCDPISEHNRLYWYRQTLGQGPEFLTYFQNEAQLEKSRLLSDRFSAERPKGSFSTLEIQRTEQGDSAMYLCASTLTPRVEETQYFGPGTRLLVL.

This rearrangement joins TRBV7-3 to TRBJ2-3, with D unclear. This CDR3 is 13 amino acids long. Between the trimmed V and J ends, which lost 4 bases and 7 bases, there was a span of 12 bases. The germline V gene encodes CDR1 SGHTA and CDR2 FQGTGA. CDR3 nucleotide sequence: TGTGCCAGCAGCTCCCCAGGTTTCAATACGCAGTATTTT. Amino acids: CASSSPGFNTQYF.

This chain links TRBV7-9 with TRBJ2-1; weak D call: TRBD1 (5 bases). With 3 bases removed from V and 10 bases from J, the gap between germline ends came to 10 bases. CDR3 length: 12 amino acids. The germline CDR1 and CDR2 sequences are SEHNR and FQNEAQ (reference sequence). The CDR3 sequence is CASSLVAGEQFF. CDR3 coding DNA: TGTGCCAGCAGCTTGGTCGCAGGGGAGCAGTTCTTC. The full variable domain, rest sourced from reference TRBV7-9 and TRBJ2-1, is DTGVSQNPRHKITKRGQNVTFRCDPISEHNRLYWYRQTLGQGPEFLTYFQNEAQLEKSRLLSDRFSAERPKGSFSTLEIQRTEQGDSAMYLCASSLVAGEQFFGPGTRLTVL.

This clone was detected a few times. The rearrangement joins TRBV15 to TRBJ2-5; 10 bases are shared with TRBD2. This CDR3 spans 14 amino acids. Trimming cost V 0 bases and J 7 bases; bases outside gene matches: 2. Germline loops: CDR1 LNHNV, CDR2 YYDKDF (reference sequence). In DNA, the CDR3 is TGTGCCACCAGCAGAGAATTAGCGGGAGGGACCCAGTACTTC. Translated: CATSRELAGGTQYF.

The J gene is TRBJ1-1, the V gene TRBV29-1; TRBD1 might be the D (5 bases). The ends were cut back, 6 bases at V and 7 bases at J, with 15 bases in the middle. Per the germline V gene, CDR1 is SQVTM and CDR2 is ANQGSEA. The CDR3 contains 12 residues. CDR3 protein: CSVMTSGGEAFF. The CDR3 coding sequence is TGCAGCGTAATGACATCGGGGGGTGAAGCTTTCTTT.

The chain uses TRBV19 and TRBJ1-4; D may be TRBD1 (5 bases). This CDR3 region has 14 residues. The V end lost 8 bases, the J end lost 6 bases, and 16 bases lay between the germline ends. In germline, CDR1 is LNHDA, CDR2 SQIVND (reference sequence). CDR3 bases: TGTGCCAGTCGGGGGAGTGTAGGGGATGAAAAACTGTTTTTT. Residues: CASRGSVGDEKLFF.

As concerns this clone: Other DNA sequences in this specimen translate into the identical CDR3. This chain connects TRBV4-3 to TRBJ2-7; 7 bases are a match to TRBD2. Looked up from germline, CDR1 is LGHNA and CDR2 is YSLEER. V lost 3 bases, J lost 1 base, and 6 bases stayed unmatched. CDR3 length: 15 residues. CDR3 in DNA: TGCGCCAGCAGCCAGGGCAGCGGGGCGTCCTACGAGCAGTACTTC. As protein: CASSQGSGASYEQYF.

This clone was counted a few times. The chain combines TRBV6-5 with TRBJ2-2, with D perhaps matching TRBD2 (5 bases). Per germline, CDR1 MNHEY and CDR2 SVGAGI. Trimming took 6 bases from V and 8 from J, leaving 16 bases between them. The CDR3 totals 14 residues. The CDR3 DNA is TGTGCCAGCAGGAGGGCGTACACTGTGGGGGAGCTGTTTTTT. Encoded protein: CASRRAYTVGELFF.

The CDR3, as DNA: TGCGCCAGCGGCCTCATATTAGCGGATCGCAATGAGCAGTTCTTC. It specifies CASGLILADRNEQFF. The chain couples TRBV4-1 to TRBJ2-1; TRBD2 might be the D (6 bases). Trimming stripped 8 bases from V and 6 bases from J, with 20 bases between. The CDR3 runs to 15 residues. In germline, CDR1 is MGHRA, CDR2 YSYEKL.

This clone was counted only a few times. The chain is built from TRBV18 and TRBJ1-1; D is ambiguous. CDR3 size: 13 residues. Germline V lookup: CDR1 KGHSH, CDR2 LQKENI. Trimming shortened V by 0 bases and J by 1 base, and 3 bases separated the two germline ends. CDR3: CASSPPANTEAFF. DNA of the CDR3: TGTGCCAGCTCACCACCGGCGAACACTGAAGCTTTCTTT. The whole variable domain, filled in from reference TRBV18 and TRBJ1-1, reads NAGVMQNPRHLVRRRGQEARLRCSPMKGHSHVYWYRQLPEEGLKFMVYLQKENIIDESGMPKERFSAEFPKEGPSILRIQQVVRGDSAAYFCASSPPANTEAFFGQGTRLTVV.

CDR3 amino acids: CASSLPQDRDKGNEQFF. The CDR3 DNA reads as TGCGCCAGCAGCCTTCCCCAAGACCGGGACAAGGGAAATGAGCAGTTCTTC. The chain has TRBV5-1 and TRBJ2-1, with D maybe TRBD1 (6 bases). CDR3 length equals 17 residues. With 4 bases removed from V and 7 bases from J, the gap between germline ends came to 24 bases. The germline gives CDR1 SGHRS, CDR2 YFSETQ. Full variable domain (outside the CDR3, taken from reference TRBV5-1 and TRBJ2-1): KAGVTQTPRYLIKTRGQQVTLSCSPISGHRSVSWYQQTPGQGLQFLFEYFSETQRNKGNFPGRFSGRQFSNSRSEMNVSTLELGDSALYLCASSLPQDRDKGNEQFFGPGTRLTVL.

The chain recombines TRBV5-4 with TRBJ2-5; TRBD2 matches at 12 bases. The CDR3 is 16 amino acids. Trimming removed 3 bases from V and 4 bases from J; junction bases left unmatched: 7. Germline CDR1 is SGHNT and CDR2 is YYREEE (reference sequence). The CDR3 loop is CASSYRLAGVGETQYF. The CDR3 DNA sequence: TGTGCCAGCAGCTACCGACTAGCGGGAGTGGGAGAGACCCAGTACTTC.

The genes are TRBV29-1 and TRBJ2-1; D unresolved. V lost 4 bases, J lost 8 bases, and 15 bases lay in between. In germline, CDR1 is SQVTM, CDR2 ANQGSEA. There are 13 residues in the CDR3. The CDR3 reads CSVGRSMVYEQFF. CDR3 DNA sequence: TGCAGCGTTGGGAGAAGTATGGTCTATGAGCAGTTCTTC.

In the case of this clone: Other DNA sequences from this sample encode an identical CDR3 as well. This chain connects TRBV18 to TRBJ2-6; D gene ambiguous. This CDR3 comprises 14 residues. The germline CDR1 and CDR2 sequences are KGHSH and LQKENI. V was pared by 3 bases and J by 0 bases, with 3 bases between. CDR3 DNA sequence: TGTGCCAGCTCACCCAGCTCTGGGGCCAACGTCCTGACTTTC. Translation: CASSPSSGANVLTF.

This clone has just a few counts. This rearrangement joins TRBV30 to TRBJ2-1; TRBD2 aligns across 10 bases. CDR3 length equals 14 residues. The trim removed 2 bases at V and 6 bases at J, leaving 4 bases unmatched. The germline CDR1 and CDR2 sequences are GTSNPN and SVGIG (reference sequence). CDR3 sequence (DNA): TGTGCCTGGAGTATAAGCGGGGGGGGCAATGAGCAGTTCTTC. This translates into CAWSISGGGNEQFF.

This clone was detected a few times. This chain uses TRBV30 with TRBJ1-5; D possibly corresponds to TRBD1 (5 bases). The CDR3 has 14 amino acids. With 0 bases removed from V and 6 bases from J, the gap between germline ends came to 12 bases. Germline lookup yields CDR1 GTSNPN and CDR2 SVGIG (reference sequence). This CDR3 reads CAWSVPGGPQPQHF. CDR3 coding DNA: TGTGCCTGGAGTGTACCGGGGGGACCTCAGCCCCAGCATTTT.

The chain uses TRBV7-9 and TRBJ1-1; the D is unclear. Between the trimmed V and J ends, which lost 5 bases and 0 bases, there was a span of 13 bases. There are 15 residues in the CDR3. Germline CDR1 is SEHNR and CDR2 is FQNEAQ (reference sequence). The CDR3 nucleotides read TGTGCCAGCAGCGCTCAACAGACCTTGAACACTGAAGCTTTCTTT. Encoded protein: CASSAQQTLNTEAFF.